The clone carrying this T cell receptor (beta chain) occurred many times. This CDR3 is 13 amino acids long. From germline, CDR1 is DFQATT and CDR2 SNEGSKA (reference sequence). The V end lost 2 bases, the J end lost 2 bases, and 9 bases lay between the germline ends. This entry belongs to a study of T-cell reconstitution after alpha-beta-depleted transplantation in children. The authors prepared the TCRbeta library with unique molecular identifiers. TCRdb reprocessed the PCR reads with MiXCR, giving one entry per CDR3 protein. The sample records some 600,000 distinct CDR3 sequences, approximately 17% being singletons.

The sequence derives from a human donor who donated a stem cell graft to a child with acute myeloid leukemia. Sequenced material: PBMCs from the stem cell graft donor, taken from the stem cell graft. The rearrangement uses TRBV20-1 and TRBJ2-5; D possibly corresponds to TRBD2 (6 bases). Here the CDR3 DNA reads TGCAGTGCTAGAAAGGGACTTCAAGAGACCCAGTACTTC. This sequence encodes CSARKGLQETQYF.